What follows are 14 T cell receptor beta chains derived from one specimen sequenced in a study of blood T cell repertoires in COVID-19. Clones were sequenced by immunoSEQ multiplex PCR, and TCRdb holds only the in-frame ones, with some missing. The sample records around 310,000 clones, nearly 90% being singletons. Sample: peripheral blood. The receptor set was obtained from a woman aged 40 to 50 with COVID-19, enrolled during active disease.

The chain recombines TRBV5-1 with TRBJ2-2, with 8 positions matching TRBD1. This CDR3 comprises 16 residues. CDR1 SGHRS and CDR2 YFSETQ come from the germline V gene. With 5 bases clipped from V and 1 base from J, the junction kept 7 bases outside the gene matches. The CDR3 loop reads CASSYPGTGNTGELFF. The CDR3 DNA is TGCGCCAGCAGTTACCCCGGGACAGGGAACACCGGGGAGCTGTTTTTT.

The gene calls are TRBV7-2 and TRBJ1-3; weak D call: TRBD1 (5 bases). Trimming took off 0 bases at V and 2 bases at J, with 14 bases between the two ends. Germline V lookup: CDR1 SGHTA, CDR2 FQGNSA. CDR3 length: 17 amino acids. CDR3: CASSLAHHRYTGNTIYF. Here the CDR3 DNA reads TGTGCCAGCAGCTTAGCCCACCACAGGTATACTGGAAACACCATATATTTT.

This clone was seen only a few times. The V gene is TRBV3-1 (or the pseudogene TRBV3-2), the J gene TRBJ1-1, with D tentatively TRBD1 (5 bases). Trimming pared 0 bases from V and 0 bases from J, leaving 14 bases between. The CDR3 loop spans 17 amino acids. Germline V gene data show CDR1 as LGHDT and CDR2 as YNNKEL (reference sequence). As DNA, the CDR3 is TGTGCCAGCAGCCAAGATAGTCGGACATCCATGAACACTGAAGCTTTCTTT. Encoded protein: CASSQDSRTSMNTEAFF.

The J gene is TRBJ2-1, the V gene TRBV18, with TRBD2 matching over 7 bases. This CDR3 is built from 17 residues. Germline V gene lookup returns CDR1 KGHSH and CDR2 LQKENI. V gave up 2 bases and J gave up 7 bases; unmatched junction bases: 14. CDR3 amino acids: CASSPTKGLLEWNEQFF. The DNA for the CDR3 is TGTGCCAGCTCACCAACCAAGGGACTACTCGAGTGGAATGAGCAGTTCTTC.

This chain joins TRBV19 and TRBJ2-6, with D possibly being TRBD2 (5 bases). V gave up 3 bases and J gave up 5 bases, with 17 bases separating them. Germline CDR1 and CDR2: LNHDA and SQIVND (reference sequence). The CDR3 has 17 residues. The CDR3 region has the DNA TGTGCCAGTAGTATTCTTTTTGCCGGGGTCTGGGCCAACGTCCTGACTTTC. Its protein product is CASSILFAGVWANVLTF.

The chain's CDR3 is CASSLASSYNEQFF. DNA of the CDR3: TGTGCCAGCAGCTTGGCGAGTTCCTACAATGAGCAGTTCTTC. The chain is built from TRBV5-6 and TRBJ2-1; D gene uncertain. CDR1 is SGHDT and CDR2 is YYEEEE in the germline V gene. This CDR3 region has 14 residues. Trimming removed 0 bases from V and 1 base from J, with 5 bases in between.

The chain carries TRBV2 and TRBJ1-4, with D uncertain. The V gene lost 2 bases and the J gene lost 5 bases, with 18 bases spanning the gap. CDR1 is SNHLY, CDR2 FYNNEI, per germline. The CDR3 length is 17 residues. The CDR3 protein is CASSEFLAAGGNEKLFF. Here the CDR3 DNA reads TGTGCCAGCAGTGAATTTTTGGCGGCAGGCGGGAATGAAAAACTGTTTTTT.

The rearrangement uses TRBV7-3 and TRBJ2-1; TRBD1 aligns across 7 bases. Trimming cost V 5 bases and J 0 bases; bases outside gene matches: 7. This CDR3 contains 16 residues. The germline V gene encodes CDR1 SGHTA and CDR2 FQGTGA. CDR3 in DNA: TGTGCCAGCAGCAACAGGGGCCTAAGCTCCTACAATGAGCAGTTCTTC. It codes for CASSNRGLSSYNEQFF.

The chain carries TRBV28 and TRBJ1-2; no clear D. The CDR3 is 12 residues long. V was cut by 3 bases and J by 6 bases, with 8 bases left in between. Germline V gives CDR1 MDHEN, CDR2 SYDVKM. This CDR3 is CASSLASHGYTF. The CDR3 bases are TGTGCCAGCAGTTTGGCCTCCCATGGCTACACCTTC.

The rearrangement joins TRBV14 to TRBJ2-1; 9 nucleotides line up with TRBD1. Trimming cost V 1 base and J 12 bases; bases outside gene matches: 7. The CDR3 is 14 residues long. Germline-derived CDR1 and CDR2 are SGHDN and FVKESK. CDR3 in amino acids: CASSQGNRGQRQFF. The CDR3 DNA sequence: TGTGCCAGCAGCCAAGGCAACAGGGGGCAGCGGCAGTTCTTC. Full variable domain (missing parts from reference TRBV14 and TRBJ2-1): EAGVTQFPSHSVIEKGQTVTLRCDPISGHDNLYWYRRVMGKEIKFLLHFVKESKQDESGMPNNRFLAERTGGTYSTLKVQPAELEDSGVYFCASSQGNRGQRQFFGPGTRLTVL.

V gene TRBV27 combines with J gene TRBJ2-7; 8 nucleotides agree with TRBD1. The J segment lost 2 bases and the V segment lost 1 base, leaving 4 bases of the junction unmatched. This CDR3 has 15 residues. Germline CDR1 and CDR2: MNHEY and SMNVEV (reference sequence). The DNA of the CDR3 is TGTGCCAGCAGTTTATACAGGGGGTCTCCCTACGAGCAGTACTTC. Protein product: CASSLYRGSPYEQYF.

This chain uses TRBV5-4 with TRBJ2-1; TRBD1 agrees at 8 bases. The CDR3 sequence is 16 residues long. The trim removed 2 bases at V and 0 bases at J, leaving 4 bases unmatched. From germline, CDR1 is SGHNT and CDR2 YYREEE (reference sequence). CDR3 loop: CASSFLGQGSYNEQFF. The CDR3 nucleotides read TGTGCCAGCAGCTTCCTTGGACAGGGCTCCTACAATGAGCAGTTCTTC.

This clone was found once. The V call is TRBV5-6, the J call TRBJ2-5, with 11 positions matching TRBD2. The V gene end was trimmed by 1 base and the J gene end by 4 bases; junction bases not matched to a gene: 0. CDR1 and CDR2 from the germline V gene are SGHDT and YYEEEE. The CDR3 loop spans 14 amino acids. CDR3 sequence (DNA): TGTGCCAGCAGCTTGACTAGCGGGGGAGAGACCCAGTACTTC. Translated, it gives CASSLTSGGETQYF.

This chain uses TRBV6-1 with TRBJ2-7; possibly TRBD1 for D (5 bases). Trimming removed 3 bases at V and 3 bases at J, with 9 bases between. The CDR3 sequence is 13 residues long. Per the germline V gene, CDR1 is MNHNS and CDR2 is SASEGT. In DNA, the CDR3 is TGTGCCAGCAGTGAGGTCGGACACTACGAGCAGTACTTC. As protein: CASSEVGHYEQYF.